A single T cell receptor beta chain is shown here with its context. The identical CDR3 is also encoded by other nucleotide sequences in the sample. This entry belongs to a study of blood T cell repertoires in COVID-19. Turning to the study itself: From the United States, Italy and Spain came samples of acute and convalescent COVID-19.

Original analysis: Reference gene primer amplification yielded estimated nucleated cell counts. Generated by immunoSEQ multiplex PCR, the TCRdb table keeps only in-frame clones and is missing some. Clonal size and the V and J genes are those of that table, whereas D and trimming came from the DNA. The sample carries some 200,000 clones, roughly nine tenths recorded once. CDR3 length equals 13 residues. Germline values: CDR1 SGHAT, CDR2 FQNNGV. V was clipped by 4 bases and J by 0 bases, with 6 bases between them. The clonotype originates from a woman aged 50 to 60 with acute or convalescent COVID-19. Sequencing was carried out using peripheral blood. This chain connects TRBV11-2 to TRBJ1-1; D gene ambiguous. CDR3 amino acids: CASSSQLNTEAFF. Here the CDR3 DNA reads TGTGCCAGCAGCTCTCAGTTGAACACTGAAGCTTTCTTT.